Below, 10 T cell receptor beta chains from the same sample are listed, as sequenced in a study of blood T cell repertoires in COVID-19. Generated by immunoSEQ multiplex PCR, the TCRdb table keeps only in-frame clones and is missing some. The repertoire includes 200,000 to 250,000 clones, approximately 84% of them detected once, and under 2% sits in the top ten. Sequencing input: peripheral blood. The receptor source for this set is a woman older than 75 with acute or convalescent COVID-19.

CDR3 amino acids: CATSMEPVGNSPLHF. In nucleotides, the CDR3 is TGTGCCACCAGCATGGAGCCCGTTGGTAATTCACCCCTCCACTTT. The chain carries TRBV15 and TRBJ1-6; D is unclear. Germline CDR1 and CDR2: LNHNV and YYDKDF (reference sequence). The ends were cut back, 4 bases at V and 6 bases at J, with 13 bases in the middle. The CDR3 is 15 amino acids.

The rearrangement uses TRBV7-8 and TRBJ2-3; the D is unclear. Trimming left V 2 bases short and J 2 bases short, with 8 bases between. Germline V gene lookup returns CDR1 SGHVS and CDR2 FQNEAQ. The CDR3 loop spans 14 amino acids. CDR3: CASSLSFFTDTQYF. CDR3 sequence (DNA): TGTGCCAGCAGCTTAAGCTTTTTCACAGATACGCAGTATTTT.

The chain joins TRBV29-1 to TRBJ1-2; D gene ambiguous. V lost 3 bases and J 4 bases, leaving 9 bases between the germline ends. The germline CDR1 and CDR2 sequences are SQVTM and ANQGSEA. The length of the CDR3 is 12 residues. The CDR3 DNA reads as TGCAGCGTTGACCAACAGTCCTATGGCTACACCTTC. Its translation is CSVDQQSYGYTF.

The rearrangement links TRBV7-2 to TRBJ1-1; D ambiguous. V lost 1 base and J 1 base, leaving 7 bases between the germline ends. CDR1 and CDR2 from the germline V gene are SGHTA and FQGNSA. The CDR3 length is 14 residues. The CDR3 protein is CASSLGWANTEAFF. CDR3 bases: TGTGCCAGCAGCTTAGGCTGGGCGAACACTGAAGCTTTCTTT.

This clone was detected only a few times. V usage is TRBV11-2 and J usage is TRBJ1-1, with 7 bases matching TRBD1. CDR1 is SGHAT, CDR2 FQNNGV, per germline. The V and J ends lost 5 bases and 4 bases, in that order; junction bases with no gene match: 7. This CDR3 is built from 14 residues. The CDR3 sequence is CASSATGVGTEAFF. The CDR3 DNA reads as TGTGCCAGCAGCGCTACAGGGGTAGGCACTGAAGCTTTCTTT.

The CDR3 sequence: CASSTGTGGPTDTQYF. The CDR3 DNA reads TGCGCCAGCAGCACCGGGACAGGGGGACCCACAGATACGCAGTATTTT. The chain is built from TRBV5-1 and TRBJ2-3, with 11 positions matching TRBD1. CDR1 SGHRS and CDR2 YFSETQ come from the germline V gene. CDR3 length equals 16 residues. V gave up 4 bases and J gave up 2 bases; unmatched junction bases: 6. The variable domain in full, with the rest retrieved from reference TRBV5-1 and TRBJ2-3, is KAGVTQTPRYLIKTRGQQVTLSCSPISGHRSVSWYQQTPGQGLQFLFEYFSETQRNKGNFPGRFSGRQFSNSRSEMNVSTLELGDSALYLCASSTGTGGPTDTQYFGPGTRLTVL.

The J gene is TRBJ1-5, the V gene TRBV7-3, with D perhaps TRBD1 (5 bases). CDR1 and CDR2 from the germline V gene are SGHTA and FQGTGA. The CDR3 sequence is 17 residues long. Trimming removed 7 bases from V and 0 bases from J, with 19 bases in between. The CDR3 bases are TGTGCCAGCACCCCCCGGGGAGGGGAATATAGCAATCAGCCCCAGCATTTT. Residues: CASTPRGGEYSNQPQHF.

The CDR3 DNA reads TGTGCCAGCAGCTTCCTCTCCGGGACAGGGACAATGAACACTGAAGCTTTCTTT. Translated: CASSFLSGTGTMNTEAFF. The genes are TRBV11-2 and TRBJ1-1; 9 bases match TRBD1. J lost 0 bases, V lost 3 bases, and 11 bases had no gene match. Germline V gene data show CDR1 as SGHAT and CDR2 as FQNNGV. This CDR3 spans 18 amino acids.

This clone has only one observation. This sequence joins TRBV2 and TRBJ2-2; 7 bases match TRBD1. The V gene's germline CDR1 is SNHLY and CDR2 FYNNEI. This CDR3 region has 15 residues. V lost 4 bases, J lost 1 base, and 3 bases stayed unmatched. CDR3 coding DNA: TGTGCCAGCAGTGGACAGGGAGTGAACACCGGGGAGCTGTTTTTT. This encodes CASSGQGVNTGELFF.

This clone has just a few counts. V usage is TRBV3-1 (or the pseudogene TRBV3-2) and J usage is TRBJ2-3, with a possible D match to TRBD2 (5 bases). V lost 4 bases to trimming and J lost 6 bases, with 8 bases between them. Looked up from germline, CDR1 is LGHDT and CDR2 is YNNKEL (reference sequence). This CDR3 is 12 amino acids long. This CDR3 is CASSLSVDTQYF. The CDR3 coding sequence is TGTGCCAGCAGCCTTAGCGTGGATACGCAGTATTTT.